This is a list of T cell receptor beta chains from one sample in a study of T cell repertoires in cytomegalovirus infection. TCRdb processed the reads anew with MiXCR; each CDR3 protein has one entry. The table has over 150,000 distinct CDR3 sequences, under 15% seen once. Sequencing was done on a sample of PBMCs. These TCRs come from a human donor in good health (CMV status not recorded). Some clones in this sample may be carry-over from other donors' samples. The CDR3 runs from the conserved cysteine through the conserved F or W. The D gene is left open where the match is weak. The listing skips clone size in some rows; elsewhere it reads once, few, many or a size class.

DNA: TGTGCCAGCAGCTTACCCGGACAGGAGACCCAGTACTTC
CDR3: CASSLPGQETQYF
J: TRBJ2-5
D: .
size: many
V: TRBV7-8

DNA: TGTGCCATCAGTGCGGCGGGAGGAGGAGATACGCAGTATTTT
CDR3: CAISAAGGGDTQYF
J: TRBJ2-3
D: TRBD2
size: .
V: TRBV10-3

DNA: TGTGCCAGCAGCCCACGAGATAGCTCCTACGAGCAGTACTTC
CDR3: CASSPRDSSYEQYF
J: TRBJ2-7
D: .
size: many
V: TRBV7-6

DNA: TGCAGCGTTGGAGGAATAGATACGCAGTATTTT
CDR3: CSVGGIDTQYF
J: TRBJ2-3
D: .
size: few
V: TRBV29-1

DNA: TGTGCTAGTGGTTTGGTACTGCGGGCCTTATTTGATACGCAGTATTTT
CDR3: CASGLVLRALFDTQYF
J: TRBJ2-3
D: .
size: .
V: TRBV12-5

DNA: TGTGCCAGCAGCCCCTGGGGCACAGATACGCAGTATTTT
CDR3: CASSPWGTDTQYF
J: TRBJ2-3
D: .
size: many
V: TRBV7-2

DNA: TGCGCCAGCAGTGATGAGGGAGTGGGATATAGAGAGACCCAGTACTTC
CDR3: CASSDEGVGYRETQYF
J: TRBJ2-5
D: .
size: many
V: TRBV10-2

DNA: TGTGCCAGCAGTAGATACAGGGGTTCCACTGAAGCTTTCTTT
CDR3: CASSRYRGSTEAFF
J: TRBJ1-1
D: TRBD1
size: many
V: TRBV6-2/TRBV6-3

DNA: TGTGCCAGCAGCTTGGGGACAATCGATTGGGACTATGGCTACACCTTC
CDR3: CASSLGTIDWDYGYTF
J: TRBJ1-2
D: .
size: few
V: TRBV5-4

DNA: TGTGCCAGCAGCTTAGCCGGGACAGGGTTTGAAAAACTGTTTTTT
CDR3: CASSLAGTGFEKLFF
J: TRBJ1-4
D: TRBD1
size: many
V: TRBV7-6

DNA: TGTGCCAGCAGTTTCGGGACACTTGAAGCTTTCTTT
CDR3: CASSFGTLEAFF
J: TRBJ1-1
D: .
size: .
V: TRBV6-2/TRBV6-3

DNA: TGTGCCAGCAGCTCTGCATCAGGGAAAGGTCAGCCCCAGCATTTT
CDR3: CASSSASGKGQPQHF
J: TRBJ1-5
D: .
size: many
V: TRBV7-8

DNA: TGTGCCAGCAGCCCAGGGACTAGCACCGGGGAGCTGTTTTTT
CDR3: CASSPGTSTGELFF
J: TRBJ2-2
D: TRBD2
size: .
V: TRBV7-2

DNA: TGTGCTAGCAGCCAGGGACTAGCGGGAGGGCCCCACAATGAGCAGTTCTTC
CDR3: CASSQGLAGGPHNEQFF
J: TRBJ2-1
D: TRBD2
size: few
V: TRBV7-7

DNA: TGCAGCGTTTGGGAAGAGACCCAGTACTTC
CDR3: CSVWEETQYF
J: TRBJ2-5
D: .
size: .
V: TRBV29-1

DNA: TGTGCCAGCCGTAAGCAGGCGAACACCGGGGAGCTGTTTTTT
CDR3: CASRKQANTGELFF
J: TRBJ2-2
D: .
size: .
V: TRBV12-3/TRBV12-4

DNA: TGTGCCAGCAGCTTAATGAACGAGCAGTACTTC
CDR3: CASSLMNEQYF
J: TRBJ2-7
D: .
size: many
V: TRBV7-8

DNA: TGTGCCAGCAGTCCCGGGGGGGTGGATGGCTACACCTTC
CDR3: CASSPGGVDGYTF
J: TRBJ1-2
D: .
size: few
V: TRBV6-6

DNA: TGTGCCAGCAGTCTAAAGACCGGGGAGCTGTTTTTT
CDR3: CASSLKTGELFF
J: TRBJ2-2
D: .
size: few
V: TRBV28

DNA: TGTGCCAGCAGCCCGGACAGAAACCCTAGCAATCAGCCCCAGCATTTT
CDR3: CASSPDRNPSNQPQHF
J: TRBJ1-5
D: .
size: many
V: TRBV7-2

DNA: TGTGCCAGCACCCCACAGGGTCCTGGGGCCAACGTCCTGACTTTC
CDR3: CASTPQGPGANVLTF
J: TRBJ2-6
D: .
size: .
V: TRBV12-3/TRBV12-4

DNA: TGTGCCACCAGCAGAGATTGGGGGCAAGAGACCCAGTACTTC
CDR3: CATSRDWGQETQYF
J: TRBJ2-5
D: .
size: .
V: TRBV15

DNA: TGCAGTGCTAGCTTCAATGCAGATACGCAGTATTTT
CDR3: CSASFNADTQYF
J: TRBJ2-3
D: .
size: .
V: TRBV20-1

DNA: TGTGCCAGCAGTTTTGGGGTGGCCCAGTACTTC
CDR3: CASSFGVAQYF
J: TRBJ2-5
D: .
size: .
V: TRBV28

DNA: TGTGCCAGCAGTTACTCCCGGGACAGGAACACCGGGGAGCTGTTTTTT
CDR3: CASSYSRDRNTGELFF
J: TRBJ2-2
D: TRBD1
size: many
V: TRBV6-2/TRBV6-3

DNA: TGCGCCAGCAGCCCCCGGACAGGGCGGGATAGCAATCAGCCCCAGCATTTT
CDR3: CASSPRTGRDSNQPQHF
J: TRBJ1-5
D: TRBD1
size: .
V: TRBV5-1

DNA: TGTGCCAGCAGCCCAGATCCCACCGGGTTATCTGAAGCTTTCTTT
CDR3: CASSPDPTGLSEAFF
J: TRBJ1-1
D: .
size: many
V: TRBV7-8

DNA: TGTGCCAGCAGCCCGGGGGGACTAGCGGGAGGTCGCCATGAGCAGTTCTTC
CDR3: CASSPGGLAGGRHEQFF
J: TRBJ2-1
D: TRBD2
size: many
V: TRBV7-9

DNA: TGTGCCAGCAGCTTCCCGTTTCAGGTGAACACTGAAGCTTTCTTT
CDR3: CASSFPFQVNTEAFF
J: TRBJ1-1
D: .
size: many
V: TRBV11-2

DNA: TGTGCCAGCAGCTTACGAGTAGGGGGGTATAGCAATCAGCCCCAGCATTTT
CDR3: CASSLRVGGYSNQPQHF
J: TRBJ1-5
D: .
size: many
V: TRBV7-2

DNA: TGTGCCAGCAGCCACACCACCCCTGAGCAGTTCTTC
CDR3: CASSHTTPEQFF
J: TRBJ2-1
D: .
size: many
V: TRBV27

DNA: TGTGCCAGCAGCTTTACGGCGGACAGGGAAGAACTGTTTTTT
CDR3: CASSFTADREELFF
J: TRBJ1-4
D: TRBD1
size: many
V: TRBV7-8

DNA: TGTGCCTGGCGATCCGGGACAAGGAACACCGGGGAGCTGTTTTTT
CDR3: CAWRSGTRNTGELFF
J: TRBJ2-2
D: .
size: few
V: TRBV2

DNA: TGCAGCGTGAGCCGGGACCGGGGATCTGACGCTTTCTTT
CDR3: CSVSRDRGSDAFF
J: TRBJ1-1
D: .
size: once
V: TRBV29-1

DNA: TGTGCCAGCAGCTTAGGGCCTGGGGCCAACGTCCTGACTTTC
CDR3: CASSLGPGANVLTF
J: TRBJ2-6
D: .
size: many
V: TRBV11-2

DNA: TGTGCCAGCAGCCCGGGCGGCAGGAGAACTTTCTTT
CDR3: CASSPGGRRTFF
J: TRBJ1-1
D: .
size: many
V: TRBV7-2